The source of this T cell receptor beta chain is a study of shared clonotypes between healthy human individuals. Overall study results and limits: Relative to their counterparts shared across all four donors, non-shared clonotypes exhibited diminished generation probabilities.

Positive CCR7 selection of CD45RO-negative cells yielded the naive CD8 cells, and terminally differentiated effector memory CD45RA+ cells were excluded. Germline-derived CDR1 and CDR2 are SGHTA and FQGNSA. This CDR3 spans 14 amino acids. Running of the assay took place at deep level. Repertoires were generated with immunoSEQ multiplex PCR, while TCRdb's copy carries only in-frame clones and drops some. The sample has a few hundred thousand clones; roughly 95% are singletons. Comment on this clone: Its specificity is unknown. At one end, the junction sequence differs from germline, possibly due to a read error.

This chain uses TRBV7-2 with TRBJ2-2; 10 bases map to TRBD1. The sequenced sample consisted of naive CD8+ T cells sorted from blood. This TCR derives from a woman aged 25 to 39 in good health. CDR3 coding DNA: TGTGCCAGCAGTTTAGGACAGGGGGTCGGGGAGCTGTTTTTT. Translation gives CASSLGQGVGELFF.